This entry concerns a single T cell receptor (beta chain). What this receptor recognizes is not known. Per-base qualities were not stored, and no clone one base away is much larger. The data originate from a study of blood T cell repertoires in COVID-19 (TCRdb year 2020). Study-wide context: Samples covering the acute and convalescent phases of COVID-19 were provided by collaborators in the United States, Italy and Spain. The material from the prospective study consisted of cDNA or gDNA derived from T cells, B-cell-depleted T cells, or PBMCs. Where available, HLA class I and class II types were obtained from metadata supplied by the sample provider rather than from assay-based typing. Nearly every sample came with metadata listing a de-identified subject ID, COVID-19 status, age in years and sex. The samples were drawn from the first 160 participants of the ongoing ImmuneRACE study and from 950 to 1,500 subjects provided by 6 global collaborators. The repertoires were made available in a free public database intended to serve as a resource for research on the immune response to SARS-CoV-2. The dataset comprised deeply sampled blood TCRbeta repertoires from subjects exposed to, actively infected with, or recovered from COVID-19.

What the work shows at the level of the full study, not this receptor alone: Clinical and demographic metadata were provided uncurated, with the amount varying by source and participant.

Collaborating institutions collected whole blood in K2EDTA tubes following their own protocols. For TCRbeta analysis, collaborators shipped samples as frozen whole blood, isolated PBMCs, or DNA extracted from either of those sample types. CDR1 and CDR2 were assigned from the germline V gene (reference sequence) as MNHEY and SMNVEV. The CDR3, from cysteine to phenylalanine, totals 17 residues. Only the CDR3 part of the read is kept: 51 bases, read in frame from the first base. V has 0 bases trimmed and J has 5 bases trimmed; junction bases matching no gene number 11. TCRbeta CDR3 regions were amplified from genomic DNA using the immunoSEQ Assay, a bias-controlled multiplex PCR. The original methods were these. Nucleated cell counts per sample were estimated from amplification of reference gene primers within the assay. Sequence reads were collapsed and filtered to measure the absolute abundance of every unique TCRbeta CDR3 rearrangement. For each sample, productive Simpson clonality was calculated as the square root of Simpson's diversity index over productive rearrangements. TCRdb limited this immuneACCESS table to in-frame rearrangements with V and J called. A share of clones is missing; checked studies link under half to unresolved V genes, and the rest is unexplained. The V and J calls and the clone size are those of that table, but D and trimming were determined from the DNA. The sample table holds about 160,000 clones, of which roughly 93% were seen once. Roughly 2.1% of the sample rests with the top ten.

This chain joins TRBV27 to TRBJ1-2, with 8 junctional bases fitting TRBD1. Sequenced sample: peripheral blood. This receptor was obtained from a young man with acute or convalescent COVID-19. The nucleotide sequence is TGTGCCAGCAGTTTATCGGGGCAGGGGGCATATGGATATGGCTACACCTTC. Its amino acids are CASSLSGQGAYGYGYTF.